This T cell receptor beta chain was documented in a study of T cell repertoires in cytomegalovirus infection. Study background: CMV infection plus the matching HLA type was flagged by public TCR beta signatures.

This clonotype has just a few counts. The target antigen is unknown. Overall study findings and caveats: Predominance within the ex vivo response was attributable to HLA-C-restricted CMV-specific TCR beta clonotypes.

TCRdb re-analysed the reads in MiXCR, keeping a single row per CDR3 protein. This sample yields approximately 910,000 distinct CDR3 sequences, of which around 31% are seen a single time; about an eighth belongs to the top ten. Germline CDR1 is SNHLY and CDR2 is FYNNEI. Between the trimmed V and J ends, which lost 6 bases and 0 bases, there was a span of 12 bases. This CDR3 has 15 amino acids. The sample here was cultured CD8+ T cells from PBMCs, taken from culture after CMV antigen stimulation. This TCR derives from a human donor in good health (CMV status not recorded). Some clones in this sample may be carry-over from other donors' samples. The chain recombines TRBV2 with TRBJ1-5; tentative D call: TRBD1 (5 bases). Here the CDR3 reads CASSLREVSNQPQHF. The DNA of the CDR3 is TGTGCCAGCAGCCTCAGGGAGGTTAGCAATCAGCCCCAGCATTTT.